This is a list of T cell receptor beta chains from one sample in a study of OX40 agonist ivuxolimab in advanced cancers. Measured with immunoSEQ multiplex PCR; TCRdb has only the in-frame clones, and not every one. The data show about 41,000 clones, about 87% seen once. The input for sequencing was CD4+ or CD8+ T cells sorted from blood, taken in a trial of the OX40 agonist ivuxolimab. These receptors were obtained from an adult with an advanced solid tumor such as melanoma, head and neck, liver or kidney cancer. Both conserved end residues are part of each CDR3. D genes are given only for firm matches. Rows may omit the clone size; those that give it use once, few, many or a size class.

D: -
V: TRBV28
size: -
J: TRBJ2-7
CDR3: CASSSTVSYEQYF
DNA: TGTGCCAGCAGTTCCACAGTGTCCTACGAGCAGTACTTC

D: TRBD2
V: TRBV7-2
size: -
J: TRBJ2-5
CDR3: CASGLGLAGLKETQYF
DNA: TGTGCCAGCGGCCTGGGACTAGCGGGTTTAAAAGAGACCCAGTACTTC

D: -
V: TRBV7-2
size: -
J: TRBJ2-2
CDR3: CASSNRQPNTGELFF
DNA: TGTGCCAGCAGCAACAGACAGCCAAACACCGGGGAGCTGTTTTTT

D: -
V: TRBV4-3
size: -
J: TRBJ2-7
CDR3: CASSQAGASSYEQYF
DNA: TGCGCCAGCAGCCAAGCAGGGGCCAGTTCCTACGAGCAGTACTTC

D: TRBD1
V: TRBV7-6
size: -
J: TRBJ2-7
CDR3: CASSLGPTGLAYEQYF
DNA: TGTGCCAGCAGCTTAGGACCGACAGGGTTGGCCTACGAGCAGTACTTC

D: TRBD2
V: TRBV7-9
size: -
J: TRBJ2-3
CDR3: CASSLAYSSGRNTDTQYF
DNA: TGTGCCAGCAGCTTAGCCTATTCTAGCGGGAGAAACACAGATACGCAGTATTTT

D: -
V: TRBV6-1
size: once
J: TRBJ1-1
CDR3: CASVHSDLNTEAFF
DNA: TGTGCCAGCGTACACTCTGACTTGAACACTGAAGCTTTCTTT

D: TRBD1
V: TRBV7-9
size: -
J: TRBJ1-2
CDR3: CASSSFGTVGGTNYGYTF
DNA: TGTGCCAGCAGCTCCTTTGGGACAGTTGGAGGCACTAACTATGGCTACACCTTC

D: -
V: TRBV27
size: -
J: TRBJ1-2
CDR3: CASSRGGTYGYTF
DNA: TGTGCCAGCAGCCGCGGGGGGACCTATGGCTACACCTTC

D: -
V: TRBV10-3
size: -
J: TRBJ2-1
CDR3: CAISGGGGYSYNEQFF
DNA: TGTGCCATCAGTGGGGGCGGCGGGTACTCCTACAATGAGCAGTTCTTC